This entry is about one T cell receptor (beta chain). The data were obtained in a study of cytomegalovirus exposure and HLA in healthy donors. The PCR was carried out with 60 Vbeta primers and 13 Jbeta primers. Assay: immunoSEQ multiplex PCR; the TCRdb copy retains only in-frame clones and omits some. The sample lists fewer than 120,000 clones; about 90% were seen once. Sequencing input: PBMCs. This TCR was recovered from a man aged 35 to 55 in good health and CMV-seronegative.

This CDR3 is CASSSPNQPQHF. The CDR3 bases are TGTGCCAGCAGTTCCCCTAATCAGCCCCAGCATTTT. The J gene is TRBJ1-5, the V gene TRBV28; no clear D gene. This CDR3 comprises 12 residues. Germline V gives CDR1 MDHEN, CDR2 SYDVKM. V dropped 4 bases and J dropped 4 bases, with 5 bases sitting between them. Variable domain in full (rest from reference TRBV28 and TRBJ1-5): DVKVTQSSRYLVKRTGEKVFLECVQDMDHENMFWYRQDPGLGLRLIYFSYDVKMKEKGDIPEGYSVSREKKERFSLILESASTNQTSMYLCASSSPNQPQHFGDGTRLSIL.